This TCR beta chain was obtained from a study of T cells after yellow fever vaccination. Study-wide results and limits: Reappearing after the booster were most of the clones from primary vaccination (96% CD4, approximately 89% CD8). Only a minor proportion of clonotypes was detected across both CD4 and CD8 compartments.

One entry per CDR3 protein results from TCRdb running MiXCR on the 5' RACE reads. The table lists 75,000 to 100,000 distinct CDR3 sequences, over 8% of them singletons. Regarding this clonotype: At one of its ends the junction is not consistent with the germline gene, which may arise from a read error.

The CDR3 has 14 residues. The germline gives CDR1 DFQATT, CDR2 SNEGSKA (reference sequence). The sample in question was CD8+ T cells not binding an NS4B(214-222) dextramer, sorted from PBMCs, obtained approximately 15 days after the first yellow fever vaccination. The sequence was collected from a young man who received the YFV17D yellow fever vaccine. The chain employs TRBV20-1 and TRBJ2-1; D is perhaps TRBD2 (6 bases). This CDR3 is CSARRRDSYNKQFF. Written as DNA, the CDR3 is TGCAGTGCCCGAAGGCGGGACTCCTACAATAAGCAGTTCTTC.